This is a list of T cell receptor beta chains from one sample in a study of blood T cell repertoires in COVID-19. Measured with immunoSEQ multiplex PCR; TCRdb has only the in-frame clones, and not every one. The repertoire holds some 200,000 clones, with approximately 84% as singletons. Source material: peripheral blood. These receptors were taken from a woman aged 55-69 years with acute or convalescent COVID-19. CDR3s include the opening cysteine and the closing phenylalanine or tryptophan. D genes are given only for firm matches. Part of the rows lack a size; the others show once, few, many or a class for expanded clones.

cdr3_nt cdr3_aa clone_size j_call v_call d_call
TGTGCCAGTAGTATCGGGACAGGGATGCCCTTAGCTAATGAAAAACTGTTTTTT CASSIGTGMPLANEKLFF few TRBJ1-4 TRBV19 TRBD1
TGTGCCACCAGCACACGGCTAGCGGGGGGGCCTACAGATACGCAGTATTTT CATSTRLAGGPTDTQYF - TRBJ2-3 TRBV15 TRBD2
TGTGCCAGCAGCGTCCATGACTTTTGGGCGGGGGGCGGTGAGCAGTTCTTC CASSVHDFWAGGGEQFF - TRBJ2-1 TRBV9 TRBD2
TGTGCCAGCAGCTTTGGACTAGTGATCCGTGAATTCTACGAGCAGTACTTC CASSFGLVIREFYEQYF - TRBJ2-7 TRBV5-5 TRBD2
TGTGCCAGCAGCCGAGCGGGGGGGCAATCCGGGGAGCTGTTTTTT CASSRAGGQSGELFF - TRBJ2-2 TRBV3-1/TRBV3-2 TRBD2
TGTGCCAGCAGCACCCGAGCGTGGGGGGGCAACACCGGGGAGCTGTTTTTT CASSTRAWGGNTGELFF - TRBJ2-2 TRBV4-2 -
TGTGCCAGCAGTGAGCGCAGGGCCTATGGCTACACCTTC CASSERRAYGYTF few TRBJ1-2 TRBV2 -
TGTGCCAGCAGTATTCAGGGGTTTAATCGGACTAATGAAAAACTGTTTTTT CASSIQGFNRTNEKLFF few TRBJ1-4 TRBV6-4 -
TGCAGCGCCCGGGGGGGCAGGGGAGATACGCAGTATTTT CSARGGRGDTQYF - TRBJ2-3 TRBV29-1 TRBD2
TGTGCCTTATCATTGGGATCGGGGTATGGCTCCTACAATGAGCAGTTCTTC CALSLGSGYGSYNEQFF - TRBJ2-1 TRBV30 -